What follows are 5 T cell receptor beta chains derived from one specimen sequenced in a study of blood T cell repertoires in COVID-19. Sequenced by immunoSEQ multiplex PCR; TCRdb stores in-frame clones only, minus some. The table lists some 200,000 clones, 87% of them singletons. The sequencing input was PBMCs or T cells enriched from blood (not recorded which). The receptors here all came from a woman aged 25 to 39 who had recovered from COVID-19.

V gene TRBV5-1 combines with J gene TRBJ2-1; 12 bases match TRBD2. CDR1 is SGHRS, CDR2 YFSETQ, per germline. The V gene end was trimmed by 0 bases and the J gene end by 9 bases; junction bases not matched to a gene: 10. CDR3 length: 17 residues. CDR3 in DNA: TGCGCCAGCAGCTTGGTCGGAACTAGCGGGAGGACCGGTGAGCAGTTCTTC. Translating it yields CASSLVGTSGRTGEQFF. Full variable domain (outside the CDR3, taken from reference TRBV5-1 and TRBJ2-1): KAGVTQTPRYLIKTRGQQVTLSCSPISGHRSVSWYQQTPGQGLQFLFEYFSETQRNKGNFPGRFSGRQFSNSRSEMNVSTLELGDSALYLCASSLVGTSGRTGEQFFGPGTRLTVL.

V gene TRBV29-1 combines with J gene TRBJ1-2; TRBD1 agrees at 9 bases. V shed 0 bases, J shed 12 bases, and the junction held 11 bases outside the gene matches. Germline assignment: CDR1 SQVTM and CDR2 ANQGSEA. The CDR3 loop spans 14 amino acids. In DNA, the CDR3 is TGCAGCGTTGAAGACATTAACAGGGGGCCGGGGGACACCTTC. Translation gives CSVEDINRGPGDTF.

V and J are TRBV6-5 and TRBJ1-2, with TRBD1 matching 7 bases. Germline CDR1 MNHEY, CDR2 SVGAGI. This CDR3 contains 12 residues. Germline trimming cut 8 bases from V and 8 bases from J; bases unmatched to any gene: 8. The CDR3 nucleotides are TGTGCCAGCGGGGGACAGAGGGGCGGCTACACCTTC. Protein sequence: CASGGQRGGYTF.

V is TRBV5-1 and J is TRBJ2-6; 8 nucleotides agree with TRBD1. CDR1 is SGHRS and CDR2 is YFSETQ in the germline V gene. Trimming cost V 7 bases and J 0 bases; bases outside gene matches: 12. The CDR3 has 18 amino acids. The CDR3 nucleotides are TGCGCCAGCGGGGAAGGGGACAGGATGAGCTCTGGGGCCAACGTCCTGACTTTC. Its protein is CASGEGDRMSSGANVLTF. Full variable domain (remainder filled in from reference TRBV5-1 and TRBJ2-6): KAGVTQTPRYLIKTRGQQVTLSCSPISGHRSVSWYQQTPGQGLQFLFEYFSETQRNKGNFPGRFSGRQFSNSRSEMNVSTLELGDSALYLCASGEGDRMSSGANVLTFGAGSRLTVL.

The chain recombines TRBV11-3 with TRBJ1-4; the D gene is possibly TRBD1 (5 bases). V was trimmed by 5 bases and J by 0 bases, leaving 10 bases between them. Germline CDR1 is SGHNT and CDR2 is YENEEA. The CDR3 sequence is 15 residues long. The CDR3 region is CASSKQAATNEKLFF. The CDR3 bases are TGTGCCAGCAGCAAACAGGCCGCAACTAATGAAAAACTGTTTTTT. Full variable domain (outside the CDR3, taken from reference TRBV11-3 and TRBJ1-4): EAGVVQSPRYKIIEKKQPVAFWCNPISGHNTLYWYLQNLGQGPELLIRYENEEAVDDSQLPKDRFSAERLKGVDSTLKIQPAELGDSAVYLCASSKQAATNEKLFFGSGTQLSVL.